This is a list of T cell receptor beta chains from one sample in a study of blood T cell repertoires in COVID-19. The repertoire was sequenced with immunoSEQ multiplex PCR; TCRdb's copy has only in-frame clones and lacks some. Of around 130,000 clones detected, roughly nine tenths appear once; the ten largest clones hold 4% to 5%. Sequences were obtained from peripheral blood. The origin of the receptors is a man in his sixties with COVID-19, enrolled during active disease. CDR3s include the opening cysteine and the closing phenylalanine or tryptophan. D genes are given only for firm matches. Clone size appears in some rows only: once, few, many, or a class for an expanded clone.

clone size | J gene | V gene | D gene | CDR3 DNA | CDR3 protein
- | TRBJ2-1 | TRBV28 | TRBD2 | TGTGCCAGCAGTTTTATTGGACCGCGTGATTCGGCGGGAGGGCCATACAATGAGCAGTTCTTC | CASSFIGPRDSAGGPYNEQFF
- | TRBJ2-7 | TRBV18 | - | TGTGCCAGCTCACCACCCTCGGGCAGGGCCGACGAGCAGTACTTC | CASSPPSGRADEQYF
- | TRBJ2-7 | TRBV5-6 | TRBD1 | TGTGCCAGCAGCTTGGGTCTGGGACAGGGTAGGGGCGAGCAGTACTTC | CASSLGLGQGRGEQYF
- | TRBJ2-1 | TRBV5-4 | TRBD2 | TGTGCCAGCAGCCCGACTAGCGGGACATACAATGAGCAGTTCTTC | CASSPTSGTYNEQFF
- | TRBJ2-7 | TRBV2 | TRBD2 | TGTGCCAGCAGTGAAAGGCTAGCGGGAGGGTACGAGCAGTACTTC | CASSERLAGGYEQYF
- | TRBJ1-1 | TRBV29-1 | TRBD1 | TGCAGCGCCTCTTTGGACAGGGGTGTGAACACTGAAGCTTTCTTT | CSASLDRGVNTEAFF
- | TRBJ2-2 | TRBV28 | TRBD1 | TGTGCCAGCAGTTCCGGGACAGGGGGCATCGGGGAGCTGTTTTTT | CASSSGTGGIGELFF
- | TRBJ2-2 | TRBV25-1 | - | TGTGCCAGCAGTGACGGGGGGCTCGGCACCGGGGAGCTGTTTTTT | CASSDGGLGTGELFF
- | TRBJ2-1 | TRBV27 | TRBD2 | TGTGCCAGCAGGGGTAGCGGGAGGGCTTTGGATGAGCAGTTCTTC | CASRGSGRALDEQFF
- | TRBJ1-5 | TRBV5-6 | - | TGTGCCAGCAGCTTGCAGGGGCAGGGAAACAATCAGCCCCAGCATTTT | CASSLQGQGNNQPQHF
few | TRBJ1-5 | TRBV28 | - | TGTGCCAGCAGTTTATGGGCTGACAGGCGATTTCAGCCCCAGCATTTT | CASSLWADRRFQPQHF
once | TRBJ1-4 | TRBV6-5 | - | TGTGCCAGCAGTTACTCAGGGGGAACGGCTAATGAAAAACTGTTTTTT | CASSYSGGTANEKLFF
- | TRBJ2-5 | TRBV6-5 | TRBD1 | TGTGCCAGCAGCTTTACAGGGGGAGAGACCCAGTACTTC | CASSFTGGETQYF
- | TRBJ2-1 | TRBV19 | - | TGTGCCAGTAGTATAACAGGGAGTGATGAGCAGTTCTTC | CASSITGSDEQFF
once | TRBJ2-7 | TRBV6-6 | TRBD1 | TGTGCCAGCAGTCCATCAGGGGGCGACCACGAGCAGTACTTC | CASSPSGGDHEQYF
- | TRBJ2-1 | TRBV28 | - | TGTGCGAGCAGAGTAGGAAGAGGCTACAATGAGCAGTTCTTC | CASRVGRGYNEQFF
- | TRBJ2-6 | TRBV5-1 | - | TGCGCCAGCAGCTTGCAGGGGTCCCTCTCTGGGGCCAACGTCCTGACTTTC | CASSLQGSLSGANVLTF
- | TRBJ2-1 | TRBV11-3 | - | TGTGCCAGCAGCTTAGGCCCCAGTGATGAGCAGTTCTTC | CASSLGPSDEQFF
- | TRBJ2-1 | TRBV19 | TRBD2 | TGTGCCAGTACCTTGGGGGGGGAATACGGTGAGCAGTTCTTC | CASTLGGEYGEQFF
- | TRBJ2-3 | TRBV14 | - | TGTGCCAGCGCCTCGGCAGATACGCAGTATTTT | CASASADTQYF
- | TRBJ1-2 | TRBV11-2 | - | TGTGCCAGCAGCTTAGGGTCGCAGGCCTTCGGCTATGGCTACACCTTC | CASSLGSQAFGYGYTF
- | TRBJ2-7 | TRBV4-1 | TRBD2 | TGCGCCAGCAGCCCGGGCGGGAGAACTACTTACGAGCAGTACTTC | CASSPGGRTTYEQYF
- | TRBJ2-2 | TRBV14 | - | TGTGCCAGCAGCCAAGGTTTCATGTACAGGTCGAACACCGGGGAGCTGTTTTTT | CASSQGFMYRSNTGELFF
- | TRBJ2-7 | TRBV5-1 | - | TGCGCCAGCAGCCCTATTAGCTTCGGGACTGAGTTCTACGAGCAGTACTTC | CASSPISFGTEFYEQYF